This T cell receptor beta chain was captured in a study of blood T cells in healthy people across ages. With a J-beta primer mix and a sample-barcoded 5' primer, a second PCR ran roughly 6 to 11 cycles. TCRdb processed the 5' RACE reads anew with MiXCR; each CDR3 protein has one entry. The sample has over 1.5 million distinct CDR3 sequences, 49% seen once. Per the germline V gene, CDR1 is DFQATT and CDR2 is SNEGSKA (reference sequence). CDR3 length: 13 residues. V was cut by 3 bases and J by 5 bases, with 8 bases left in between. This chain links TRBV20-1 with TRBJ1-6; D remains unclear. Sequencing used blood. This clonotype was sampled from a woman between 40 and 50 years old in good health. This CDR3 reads CSASSQHNSPLHF. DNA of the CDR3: TGCAGTGCTAGTAGTCAGCATAATTCACCCCTCCACTTT.